One sample yielded the 4 T cell receptor beta chains listed below, sequenced in a study of T-cell memory formation after mild COVID-19. One entry per CDR3 protein, called by TCRdb with MiXCR from the 5' RACE reads. The table has roughly 310,000 distinct CDR3 sequences, approximately 15% seen once. Sequenced: PBMCs or a T cell subset sorted from them (not recorded which). These TCRs come from a man younger than 35 who had mild COVID-19 (a few samples of this study predate the infection). Cell type and time point are not known.

The sample holds many counts of this clonotype. The rearrangement uses TRBV12-3 or TRBV12-4 and TRBJ1-1, with 10 bases fitting TRBD1. V was pared by 3 bases and J by 6 bases, with 7 bases of the junction left unmatched. The CDR3 runs 15 residues. The CDR3 spells CASSFGQGGVAEAFF. The CDR3 DNA follows: TGTGCCAGCAGTTTTGGACAGGGGGGTGTGGCTGAAGCTTTCTTT.

This clonotype was observed a few times. The rearrangement joins TRBV4-3 to TRBJ2-7; 9 nucleotides align to TRBD1. Germline trimming cut 1 base from V and 4 bases from J; bases unmatched to any gene: 5. This CDR3 region has 15 residues. Per the germline V gene, CDR1 is LGHNA and CDR2 is YSLEER. Here the CDR3 DNA reads TGCGCCAGCAGCCAAGCGCGGGACAGGGTTTACGAGCAGTACTTC. It codes for CASSQARDRVYEQYF.

This chain joins TRBV29-1 and TRBJ2-1, with TRBD2 identical over 12 bases. The CDR3 is 19 amino acids. With 3 bases clipped from V and 0 bases from J, the junction kept 12 bases outside the gene matches. CDR1 and CDR2 (germline): SQVTM, ANQGSEA. Here the CDR3 DNA reads TGCAGCGTTGAGGTAGGACTAGCGGGGAAGTTCCCCTCCTACAATGAGCAGTTCTTC. It is translated as CSVEVGLAGKFPSYNEQFF.

The chain carries TRBV10-1 and TRBJ1-1; 7 bases agree with TRBD1. The CDR3 contains 17 residues. Trimming cost V 6 bases and J 0 bases; bases outside gene matches: 13. Germline CDR1 reads WNHNN; CDR2 reads SYGVQD (reference sequence). The CDR3 bases are TGCGCCAGCAGAGGGGGCAGGGGGTACGATATGAACACTGAAGCTTTCTTT. Protein: CASRGGRGYDMNTEAFF.